A selection of T cell receptor beta chains follows, all from one sample in a study of shared clonotypes between healthy human individuals. Produced via immunoSEQ multiplex PCR; TCRdb's table is partial and in-frame only. The table records under 550,000 clones, almost 97% of them present only once. Sequencing was performed on naive CD4+ T cells sorted from blood. The origin of the receptors is a woman aged 25 to 45 in good health. Both conserved end residues are trimmed from each CDR3. Each record gives: J gene, V gene, CDR3 protein.

J gene: TRBJ1-5; V gene: TRBV2; CDR3 protein: ASNRQSNQPQH
J gene: TRBJ2-5; V gene: TRBV7-2; CDR3 protein: ASSRVIPQETQY
J gene: TRBJ2-1; V gene: TRBV18; CDR3 protein: ASSPPGQGSYNEQF
J gene: TRBJ2-5; V gene: TRBV10-2; CDR3 protein: ASSESSLQGAPETQY
J gene: TRBJ2-2; V gene: TRBV18; CDR3 protein: ASSPLSGIEPGELF
J gene: TRBJ1-2; V gene: TRBV27; CDR3 protein: ASSPGQFNYGYT
J gene: TRBJ2-5; V gene: TRBV5-1; CDR3 protein: ASSTRQGVRSETQY
J gene: TRBJ2-2; V gene: TRBV2; CDR3 protein: ASRERLRDRGRGTGELF
J gene: TRBJ2-1; V gene: TRBV27; CDR3 protein: ASSKRSGRGGNEQF
J gene: TRBJ1-5; V gene: TRBV2; CDR3 protein: ASRRSGGQQPQH
J gene: TRBJ1-1; V gene: TRBV7-2; CDR3 protein: ASSSRAEAF
J gene: TRBJ1-2; V gene: TRBV28; CDR3 protein: ASSSTGGGRYGYT
J gene: TRBJ2-1; V gene: TRBV10-1; CDR3 protein: ASSDNLAGIGYNEQF
J gene: TRBJ1-2; V gene: TRBV7-9; CDR3 protein: ASSLAAGRTGYGYT
J gene: TRBJ2-7; V gene: TRBV7-2; CDR3 protein: ASSLSGSFYEQY
J gene: TRBJ1-1; V gene: TRBV7-9; CDR3 protein: ASSKQGASTEAF
J gene: TRBJ1-1; V gene: TRBV14; CDR3 protein: ASSSHEGTEAF
J gene: TRBJ1-4; V gene: TRBV7-2; CDR3 protein: ASSFRSEKLF
J gene: TRBJ2-6; V gene: TRBV19; CDR3 protein: ASKVFPGANVLT
J gene: TRBJ2-7; V gene: TRBV7-9; CDR3 protein: ASTPVGSRSYEQY
J gene: TRBJ2-1; V gene: TRBV10-3; CDR3 protein: ATTGSSGGYNEQF
J gene: TRBJ1-5; V gene: TRBV28; CDR3 protein: ASSRQSNQPQH
J gene: TRBJ1-4; V gene: TRBV19; CDR3 protein: ASSIWDRPNEKLF
J gene: TRBJ1-4; V gene: TRBV7-9; CDR3 protein: ASSRPGSLGEKLF
J gene: TRBJ1-1; V gene: TRBV18; CDR3 protein: ASSFGRNTEAF
J gene: TRBJ1-5; V gene: TRBV30; CDR3 protein: AWDRGGKPQH
J gene: TRBJ2-1; V gene: TRBV5-1; CDR3 protein: ASSFPDRVYSYNEQF
J gene: TRBJ2-7; V gene: TRBV27; CDR3 protein: ASSLTEKAHEQY
J gene: TRBJ2-7; V gene: TRBV29-1; CDR3 protein: SRGQTYEQY
J gene: TRBJ2-7; V gene: TRBV28; CDR3 protein: ASSLNRGLSEQY
J gene: TRBJ1-5; V gene: TRBV11-2; CDR3 protein: ASSLSMRDQPQH
J gene: TRBJ2-3; V gene: TRBV4-1; CDR3 protein: ASSQGAGGPSYTDTQY
J gene: TRBJ2-1; V gene: TRBV29-1; CDR3 protein: SVENVRGIDEQF
J gene: TRBJ2-3; V gene: TRBV10-1; CDR3 protein: ASSGGGADTQY
J gene: TRBJ1-1; V gene: TRBV7-9; CDR3 protein: ASSQGTQLMNTEAF
J gene: TRBJ1-4; V gene: TRBV11-2; CDR3 protein: ASSVHGAANEKLF
J gene: TRBJ2-1; V gene: TRBV5-1; CDR3 protein: ASRRTGASYNEQF
J gene: TRBJ1-5; V gene: TRBV29-1; CDR3 protein: SVGTGTEGSQPQH
J gene: TRBJ2-7; V gene: TRBV18; CDR3 protein: ASSPGGSLSSYEQY
J gene: TRBJ1-4; V gene: TRBV16; CDR3 protein: ASSPRRGLLYEKLF
J gene: TRBJ2-1; V gene: TRBV27; CDR3 protein: ASGRGYPSGEQF
J gene: TRBJ2-7; V gene: TRBV6-6; CDR3 protein: ASSPGSGGMREQY
J gene: TRBJ2-1; V gene: TRBV6-5; CDR3 protein: ASQGAGSYNEQF
J gene: TRBJ2-7; V gene: TRBV27; CDR3 protein: ASSLEVRGHEQY
J gene: TRBJ2-5; V gene: TRBV10-1; CDR3 protein: ASAPGLAGAETQY
J gene: TRBJ1-1; V gene: TRBV19; CDR3 protein: ASRGTGRPF